These T cell receptor beta chains were read from a single sample in a study of response to subunit inactivated influenza vaccine. TCRdb reprocessed the RT-PCR reads with MiXCR, giving one entry per CDR3 protein. The sample lists hundreds of thousands of distinct CDR3 sequences; under 20% were seen once. The sequencing here drew on PBMCs from blood, taken more than 4 days after vaccination. Receptors were obtained from a man in his forties or fifties who received an inactivated influenza vaccine. CDR3s include the opening cysteine and the closing phenylalanine or tryptophan. A D gene is named only where the DNA matches it firmly. Only some rows state a clone size, as once, few, many or a class for expanded clones.

size	V	D	CDR3
few	TRBV12-3/TRBV12-4	-	CASSGGGAETQYF
-	TRBV7-2	TRBD2	CASSLASGRGGEQFF
-	TRBV6-1	-	CASSPRTLSATNEKLFF
many	TRBV12-3/TRBV12-4	-	CASRKRAVETQYF
-	TRBV6-1	-	CATGMTSSYNSPLHF
-	TRBV7-2	TRBD1	CASSGSTGGLETQYF
-	TRBV10-3	-	CAISESSRIEAFF
-	TRBV2	-	CASSGGGSYNSPLHF
few	TRBV29-1	TRBD1	CSGRDRGWETQYF
-	TRBV15	TRBD1	CATSSGPGQGQPQHF
few	TRBV6-1	TRBD2	CASRGTSGSRDEQFF
few	TRBV10-3	-	CAITATTLTDTQYF
many	TRBV5-1	TRBD1	CASSLAGTGVNEQYF
-	TRBV10-3	-	CAISSGDLAKNIQYF
many	TRBV12-3/TRBV12-4	TRBD2	CASSLAGPSYEQYF
few	TRBV10-3	TRBD2	CAMGKREGDEQYF
-	TRBV7-9	TRBD2	CASSFIAGITDTQYF